This TCR beta chain is drawn from a study of blood T cell repertoires in COVID-19. Study background: Spain, Italy and the United States supplied samples that represented acute and convalescent COVID-19.

TCRdb's copy holds only in-frame clones and misses some; the assay was immunoSEQ multiplex PCR. The data show 65,000 to 90,000 clones, with 86% seen just once and roughly 20% held by the top ten. CDR1 is KGHDR and CDR2 is SFDVKD in the germline V gene. Losses at the gene ends were 3 bases for V and 5 bases for J; bases not matched to a gene: 8. CDR3 length equals 15 residues. The chain has TRBV24-1 and TRBJ2-5; 7 bases fit TRBD1. This TCR was sampled from a woman aged 80 or older in a cohort sampled during active or convalescent COVID-19. Sequenced sample: peripheral blood. The DNA of the CDR3 is TGTGCCACCAGTGATGACAGGGCTGACCGGGAGACCCAGTACTTC. It is translated as CATSDDRADRETQYF.